The source of this T cell receptor (beta chain) is a study of T cells after yellow fever vaccination. This clonotype was picked up many times. This CDR3 contains 12 residues. Germline CDR1 and CDR2: SGHTA and FQGNSA. J lost 6 bases, V lost 4 bases, and 0 bases had no gene match. 5'RACE template switching generated TCR cDNA, adding a universal primer site and UMIs. TCRdb reanalysed the 5' RACE reads using MiXCR and keeps one entry per CDR3 protein. The sample shows 620,000 or so distinct CDR3 sequences, approximately 16% of them seen only once. The TCR was taken from a man aged 18 to 29 who received the YFV17D yellow fever vaccine. This chain joins TRBV7-2 and TRBJ2-4; 7 bases agree with TRBD1. Sequencing used PBMCs, obtained 4 to 6 days after the first yellow fever vaccination. Here the CDR3 reads CASSSGGNIQYF. In DNA form, the CDR3 reads TGTGCCAGCAGCTCAGGGGGAAACATTCAGTACTTC.